One and the same sample provided the 27 T cell receptor beta chains below, sequenced in a study of cytomegalovirus exposure and HLA in healthy donors. Primers included in the PCR were 60 Vbeta and 13 Jbeta primers. Sequenced by immunoSEQ multiplex PCR; TCRdb stores in-frame clones only, minus some. The top ten clones hold 1.5% to 2% of a sample with 140,000 to 150,000 clones, about 75% of them seen once. Input material: PBMCs. All receptors come from a woman aged 30 to 39 in good health and CMV-seronegative.

This clone was seen a handful of times. J is TRBJ1-1 and V is TRBV6-5; D possibly corresponds to TRBD1 (6 bases). The germline V gene has CDR1 MNHEY and CDR2 SVGAGI. The CDR3 length is 14 residues. V dropped 7 bases and J dropped 2 bases, with 14 bases sitting between them. The DNA for the CDR3 is TGTGCCAGCAACTATGACAGGATCAACACTGAAGCTTTCTTT. It codes for CASNYDRINTEAFF.

The CDR3 here is CASSSHSGSTNEKLFF. The CDR3 coding sequence is TGTGCCAGCAGCTCTCACTCAGGGTCAACTAATGAAAAACTGTTTTTT. The chain combines TRBV9 with TRBJ1-4; D perhaps matches TRBD1 (5 bases). V was shortened by 4 bases and J by 0 bases, with 13 bases between the two germline ends. This CDR3 is 16 amino acids long. CDR1 and CDR2 (germline): SGDLS, YYNGEE.

V usage is TRBV5-1 and J usage is TRBJ2-3, with D possibly TRBD2 on 6 matching bases. Germline V gene data show CDR1 as SGHRS and CDR2 as YFSETQ. CDR3 length: 16 residues. Trimming took 3 bases from V and 4 from J, leaving 18 bases between them. The CDR3 coding sequence is TGCGCCAGCAGCTCCGGCCCGGGACTCCTGGCAGATACGCAGTATTTT. Amino acids: CASSSGPGLLADTQYF.

This chain connects TRBV12-5 to TRBJ2-3, with a weak D call TRBD1 (6 bases). V was pared by 8 bases and J by 5 bases, with 14 bases between. CDR1 and CDR2 from the germline V gene are LGHNT and FRNRAP. The CDR3 is 13 amino acids. CDR3 in amino acids: CASRSGVGDTQYF. Written as DNA, the CDR3 is TGTGCTAGTCGTTCAGGGGTTGGAGATACGCAGTATTTT. Full variable domain (remainder filled in from reference TRBV12-5 and TRBJ2-3): DARVTQTPRHKVTEMGQEVTMRCQPILGHNTVFWYRQTMMQGLELLAYFRNRAPLDDSGMPKDRFSAEMPDATLATLKIQPSEPRDSAVYFCASRSGVGDTQYFGPGTRLTVL.

This clone was counted a few times. The genes are TRBV19 and TRBJ1-6, with D tentatively TRBD1 (6 bases). Germline CDR1 reads LNHDA; CDR2 reads SQIVND (reference sequence). Trimming left V 5 bases short and J 5 bases short, with 13 bases between. This CDR3 is built from 15 residues. The CDR3 loop is CASSPSSGDNSPLHF. The CDR3 coding sequence is TGTGCCAGTAGTCCAAGTTCAGGGGATAATTCACCCCTCCACTTT.

This chain uses TRBV7-2 with TRBJ2-1; D ambiguous. This CDR3 is 15 amino acids long. V shed 0 bases and J shed 4 bases, with 10 bases lying between them. CDR1 is SGHTA, CDR2 FQGNSA, per germline. CDR3 amino acids: CASSLAATGYNEQFF. The CDR3 nucleotides read TGTGCCAGCAGCTTAGCGGCCACGGGTTACAATGAGCAGTTCTTC.

The chain carries TRBV27 and TRBJ1-4; 9 bases match TRBD1. The germline CDR1 and CDR2 sequences are MNHEY and SMNVEV (reference sequence). The trim removed 3 bases at V and 6 bases at J, leaving 2 bases unmatched. The CDR3 extends over 14 amino acids. The CDR3 DNA sequence: TGTGCCAGCAGTTTTAACAGGGGGCATGAAAAACTGTTTTTT. Its protein is CASSFNRGHEKLFF. Filled out from reference TRBV27 and TRBJ1-4, the complete variable domain reads EAQVTQNPRYLITVTGKKLTVTCSQNMNHEYMSWYRQDPGLGLRQIYYSMNVEVTDKGDVPEGYKVSRKEKRNFPLILESPSPNQTSLYFCASSFNRGHEKLFFGSGTQLSVL.

The gene calls are TRBV10-2 and TRBJ1-2, with 7 nucleotides matching TRBD1. The J segment lost 2 bases and the V segment lost 4 bases, leaving 7 bases of the junction unmatched. CDR1 and CDR2 from the germline V gene are WSHSY and SAAADI. CDR3 length: 15 residues. Here the CDR3 reads CASSGATGSNYGYTF. The CDR3 DNA follows: TGCGCCAGCAGTGGGGCGACAGGGTCAAACTATGGCTACACCTTC.

V gene TRBV4-1 combines with J gene TRBJ2-7, with D perhaps TRBD2 (5 bases). This CDR3 is 14 amino acids long. V was trimmed by 3 bases and J by 1 base, leaving 10 bases between them. Germline loops: CDR1 MGHRA, CDR2 YSYEKL. CDR3 residues: CASSQPTGSYEQYF. The CDR3 DNA reads as TGCGCCAGCAGCCAGCCCACGGGATCCTACGAGCAGTACTTC.

The chain combines TRBV19 with TRBJ1-1; D ambiguous. CDR3 size: 14 residues. CDR1 is LNHDA, CDR2 SQIVND, per germline (reference sequence). The V end was cut by 5 bases, the J end by 1 base, with 11 bases between. The CDR3 is CASSVALGNTEAFF. CDR3 in DNA: TGTGCCAGTAGTGTCGCCCTAGGGAACACTGAAGCTTTCTTT.

V usage is TRBV5-8 and J usage is TRBJ2-7; 9 bases line up with TRBD1. The CDR3 extends over 14 amino acids. Germline values: CDR1 SGHTS, CDR2 YDEGEE. V was pared by 2 bases and J by 5 bases, with 5 bases of the junction left unmatched. CDR3 loop: CASSFGTGPHEQYF. The CDR3 DNA is TGTGCCAGCAGCTTCGGGACAGGGCCCCACGAGCAGTACTTC.

V and J are TRBV30 and TRBJ1-6; TRBD1 might be the D (6 bases). Trimming removed 2 bases at V and 10 bases at J, with 18 bases between. Germline assignment: CDR1 GTSNPN and CDR2 SVGIG (reference sequence). The CDR3 extends over 15 amino acids. CDR3 nucleotides: TGTGCCTGGAGTCAGAGGGGGGGGAGGTGGTCACCCCTCCACTTT. Translation gives CAWSQRGGRWSPLHF.

The CDR3 sequence is CASSLGARGVGNTEAFF. The CDR3 DNA reads as TGCGCCAGCAGCTTGGGGGCCAGGGGGGTCGGCAACACTGAAGCTTTCTTT. The chain is built from TRBV5-1 and TRBJ1-1; the match to TRBD1 covers 7 bases. Germline V gene sequence: CDR1 SGHRS, CDR2 YFSETQ. V shed 0 bases and J 2 bases; nucleotides not matched to a gene: 10. The CDR3 runs 17 residues.

The count of this clone is one. The V gene is TRBV7-6, the J gene TRBJ2-2; 7 bases fit TRBD2. The germline V gene has CDR1 SGHVS and CDR2 FNYEAQ. This CDR3 is 17 amino acids long. V lost 5 bases, J lost 2 bases, and 11 bases stayed unmatched. The CDR3 DNA follows: TGTGCCAGCAGCCTAACATCAGCGGGGACCAACACCGGGGAGCTGTTTTTT. Translating it yields CASSLTSAGTNTGELFF.

This clone was seen only a few times. This chain connects TRBV13 to TRBJ2-1; D remains ambiguous. CDR1 PRHDT and CDR2 FYEKMQ come from the germline V gene (reference sequence). V dropped 5 bases and J dropped 0 bases, with 14 bases sitting between them. The CDR3 spans 16 residues. The CDR3 nucleotides read TGTGCCAGCAGCCCGTTTACCGTGAGCTCCTACAATGAGCAGTTCTTC. Translating gives CASSPFTVSSYNEQFF.

The sample holds one count of this clone. This chain links TRBV25-1 with TRBJ2-5; D call uncertain. Trimming took 4 bases from V and 4 from J, leaving 10 bases between them. Germline assignment: CDR1 MGHDK and CDR2 SYGVNS. The CDR3 is 13 residues long. The CDR3 loop is CASSGLRRETQYF. The CDR3 nucleotides read TGTGCCAGCAGTGGACTGAGGCGAGAGACCCAGTACTTC. Supplemented by reference TRBV25-1 and TRBJ2-5, the full variable domain reads EADIYQTPRYLVIGTGKKITLECSQTMGHDKMYWYQQDPGMELHLIHYSYGVNSTEKGDLSSESTVSRIRTEHFPLTLESARPSHTSQYLCASSGLRRETQYFGPGTRLLVL.

With regard to this clone: Distinct nucleotide sequences in the sample also encode this CDR3. The chain carries TRBV5-1 and TRBJ1-1; 9 bases line up with TRBD1. CDR3 length equals 16 residues. V trimming: 0 bases; J trimming: 3 bases; junction bases outside the gene matches: 6. The germline V gene encodes CDR1 SGHRS and CDR2 YFSETQ. This CDR3 reads CASSLGQGVRDTEAFF. For the CDR3, the DNA is TGCGCCAGCAGCTTGGGACAGGGGGTTAGGGACACTGAAGCTTTCTTT. Variable domain in full (rest from reference TRBV5-1 and TRBJ1-1): KAGVTQTPRYLIKTRGQQVTLSCSPISGHRSVSWYQQTPGQGLQFLFEYFSETQRNKGNFPGRFSGRQFSNSRSEMNVSTLELGDSALYLCASSLGQGVRDTEAFFGQGTRLTVV.

This chain links TRBV5-4 with TRBJ2-1; 7 bases agree with TRBD1. CDR3 length: 13 residues. CDR1 and CDR2 (germline): SGHNT, YYREEE (reference sequence). V lost 4 bases and J lost 6; bases outside the gene matches: 4. CDR3 protein: CASSPGQANEQFF. The CDR3, as DNA: TGTGCCAGCAGCCCAGGACAGGCCAATGAGCAGTTCTTC.

The rearrangement joins TRBV7-9 to TRBJ2-7; 9 positions agree with TRBD2. This CDR3 spans 16 amino acids. The germline gives CDR1 SEHNR, CDR2 FQNEAQ (reference sequence). Trimming took 4 bases from V and 2 from J; bases not matched to a gene: 9. CDR3 nucleotides: TGTGCCAGCAGCTCCCCAGCGGGGGGTTCCCCCTACGAGCAGTACTTC. Translating it yields CASSSPAGGSPYEQYF.

The chain combines TRBV27 with TRBJ1-1, with 9 positions matching TRBD1. V was pared by 0 bases and J by 5 bases, with 10 bases of the junction left unmatched. There are 17 residues in the CDR3. Germline CDR1 reads MNHEY; CDR2 reads SMNVEV (reference sequence). In DNA form, the CDR3 reads TGTGCCAGCAGTTTATCTACAGGGGGCGGTCGGGTTACTGAAGCTTTCTTT. Its protein product is CASSLSTGGGRVTEAFF.

The chain is built from TRBV19 and TRBJ2-3; TRBD1 might be the D (5 bases). CDR1 is LNHDA and CDR2 is SQIVND in the germline V gene (reference sequence). Between the trimmed V and J ends, which lost 3 bases and 0 bases, there was a span of 13 bases. The CDR3 is 16 residues long. Written as DNA, the CDR3 is TGTGCCAGTAGTATGCTGGGTACAGGAAGCACAGATACGCAGTATTTT. Its protein product is CASSMLGTGSTDTQYF.

The chain links TRBV28 to TRBJ1-5, with 7 bases matching TRBD1. CDR1 and CDR2 (germline): MDHEN, SYDVKM. The ends lost 3 bases at V and 1 base at J; junction bases unmatched: 6. The CDR3 runs 16 residues. CDR3 amino acids: CASSFRQGASNQPQHF. In DNA, the CDR3 is TGTGCCAGCAGTTTCCGACAGGGAGCCAGCAATCAGCCCCAGCATTTT.

The rearrangement joins TRBV11-2 to TRBJ2-1, with 9 bases that match TRBD1. The germline V gene encodes CDR1 SGHAT and CDR2 FQNNGV. The CDR3 has 15 amino acids. V trimming: 5 bases; J trimming: 6 bases; junction bases outside the gene matches: 8. CDR3 nucleotide sequence: TGTGCCAGCAGCATAACCGAGACAGGGGGCAATGAGCAGTTCTTC. It codes for CASSITETGGNEQFF.

V is TRBV5-1 and J is TRBJ1-4; tentative D call: TRBD1 (6 bases). CDR3 length: 16 residues. Germline CDR1 and CDR2: SGHRS and YFSETQ. Trimming shortened V by 5 bases and J by 0 bases, and 14 bases separated the two germline ends. This chain's CDR3 is CASRGAGAATNEKLFF. The CDR3 bases are TGCGCCAGCAGGGGGGCGGGGGCCGCAACTAATGAAAAACTGTTTTTT.

J is TRBJ1-2 and V is TRBV6-1, with D unclear. This CDR3 has 13 amino acids. CDR1 is MNHNS and CDR2 is SASEGT in the germline V gene. Trimming removed 0 bases at V and 4 bases at J, with 6 bases between. CDR3 amino acids: CASSEAHSYGYTF. The CDR3 DNA sequence: TGTGCCAGCAGTGAAGCCCATTCCTATGGCTACACCTTC.

The chain couples TRBV5-1 to TRBJ2-1, with D possibly TRBD1 on 5 matching bases. This CDR3 contains 13 residues. The V gene lost 5 bases and the J gene lost 7 bases, with 13 bases spanning the gap. The germline V gene has CDR1 SGHRS and CDR2 YFSETQ. CDR3 loop: CASRRMGRNEQFF. CDR3 bases: TGCGCCAGCAGAAGGATGGGGCGGAATGAGCAGTTCTTC. Filled out from reference TRBV5-1 and TRBJ2-1, the complete variable domain reads KAGVTQTPRYLIKTRGQQVTLSCSPISGHRSVSWYQQTPGQGLQFLFEYFSETQRNKGNFPGRFSGRQFSNSRSEMNVSTLELGDSALYLCASRRMGRNEQFFGPGTRLTVL.

The V call is TRBV7-8, the J call TRBJ2-7; TRBD1 matches at 9 bases. Trimming at V came to 4 bases and at J to 6 bases, leaving 7 bases not matched to a gene. Germline CDR1 and CDR2: SGHVS and FQNEAQ. The CDR3 covers 14 residues. CDR3 in DNA: TGTGCCAGCAGCTCGGACAGGGGTTTTAGCGAGCAGTACTTC. It encodes CASSSDRGFSEQYF.